This T cell receptor beta chain was sequenced in a study of T-cell memory formation after mild COVID-19. On the study more broadly: TCR clusters showed largely donor specificity.

This clonotype was seen repeatedly, ten times or more. The CDR3 length is 20 residues. V dropped 0 bases and J dropped 1 base, with 25 bases sitting between them. CDR1 is LGHNA, CDR2 YSLEER, per germline. After 5'RACE with constant-segment primers, TCR alpha and TCR beta cDNA libraries carrying sample barcodes and UMIs were obtained. Each CDR3 protein is one row after TCRdb ran MiXCR on the 5' RACE reads. The sample has 300,000 to 350,000 distinct CDR3 sequences, 19% seen once. This TCR came from a young man who had mild COVID-19 (a few samples of this study predate the infection). Cell type and time point are not known. This chain connects TRBV4-3 to TRBJ2-7; weak D call: TRBD1 (6 bases). Sequenced: PBMCs or a T cell subset sorted from them (not recorded which). The CDR3, as DNA: TGCGCCAGCAGCCAAGACCGGGTTAGAAGGAGGACCGGACAGTCCTACGAGCAGTACTTC. This sequence encodes CASSQDRVRRRTGQSYEQYF.